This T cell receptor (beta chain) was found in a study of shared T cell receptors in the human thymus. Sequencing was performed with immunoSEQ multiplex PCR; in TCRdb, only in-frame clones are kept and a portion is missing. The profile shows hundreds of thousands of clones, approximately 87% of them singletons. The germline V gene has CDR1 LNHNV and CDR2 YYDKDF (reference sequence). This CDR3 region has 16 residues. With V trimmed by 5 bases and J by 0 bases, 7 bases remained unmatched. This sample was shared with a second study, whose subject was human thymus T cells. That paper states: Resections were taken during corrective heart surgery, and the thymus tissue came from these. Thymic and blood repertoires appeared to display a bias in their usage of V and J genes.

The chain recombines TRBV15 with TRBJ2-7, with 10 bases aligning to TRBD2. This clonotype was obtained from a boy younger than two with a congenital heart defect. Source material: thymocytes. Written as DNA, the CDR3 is TGTGCCACCAGCCGGACTAGCGGTCCTTCCTCCTACGAGCAGTACTTC. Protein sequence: CATSRTSGPSSYEQYF.